These T cell receptor beta chains were read from a single sample in a study of blood T cell repertoires in COVID-19. Method: immunoSEQ multiplex PCR; TCRdb's copy keeps in-frame clones and lacks some. The table has 260,000 or so clones, 70% to 90% seen once. Material: peripheral blood. The receptors were sampled from a human donor in a cohort sampled during active COVID-19. Both conserved end residues are part of each CDR3. D genes are given only for firm matches. The listing skips clone size in some rows; elsewhere it reads once, few, many or a size class.

NA TRBJ2-7 TRBV5-1 TRBD1 TGCGCCAGCAGCTCCGGGACAGGGGGGATCTACGAGCAGTACTTC CASSSGTGGIYEQYF
NA TRBJ1-2 TRBV28 NA TGTGCCAGCAACGAGGGGGACTATGGCTACACCTTC CASNEGDYGYTF
NA TRBJ1-1 TRBV6-5 NA TGTGCCAGCAGCCCCATGGGCTTCGATTCTGAAGCTTTCTTT CASSPMGFDSEAFF
few TRBJ2-7 TRBV6-2/TRBV6-3 NA TGTGCCAGCAGTTACTCCGGGGGCTCCTACGAGCAGTACTTC CASSYSGGSYEQYF
few TRBJ2-2 TRBV11-2 NA TGTGCCAGCAGCCCGCGTCTTGGCAGAGGAGCCGGGGAGCTGTTTTTT CASSPRLGRGAGELFF
NA TRBJ1-2 TRBV7-2 NA TGTGCCAGCAGCCGGGTAGTGGACAGCGTTCTTGGCTACACCTTC CASSRVVDSVLGYTF
NA TRBJ1-1 TRBV6-5 NA TGTGCCAGCAGTTACGGGACTTGGACTGAAGCTTTCTTT CASSYGTWTEAFF
NA TRBJ2-1 TRBV24-1 NA TGTGCCACCGGGCCGAGCTCCTACAATGAGCAGTTCTTC CATGPSSYNEQFF
once TRBJ2-7 TRBV15 NA TGTGCCACCGGAAGGGGCTCCTACGAGCAGTACTTC CATGRGSYEQYF
NA TRBJ2-1 TRBV28 TRBD2 TGTGCCAGCAGTTTAGGGGGACTAGGGATCCACTACAATGAGCAGTTCTTC CASSLGGLGIHYNEQFF
NA TRBJ2-7 TRBV4-1 NA TGCGCCAGCAGCCAAGAAGGGGGGGACTACTCCTCCTACGAGCAGTACTTC CASSQEGGDYSSYEQYF
NA TRBJ2-2 TRBV12-3/TRBV12-4 NA TGTGCCAGCAGTTATCAACTTTTCGGGGAGCTGTTTTTT CASSYQLFGELFF
few TRBJ1-5 TRBV7-2 NA TGTGCCAGCAGCTTAGTCCTTAAGCCCCAGCATTTT CASSLVLKPQHF
NA TRBJ1-4 TRBV19 TRBD1 TGTGCCAGTAGTGACCCGGGACAGACTAATGAAAAACTGTTTTTT CASSDPGQTNEKLFF
NA TRBJ1-5 TRBV4-2 TRBD1 TGTGCCAGCAGCCAAGATTCAAGACAGGGGGGGAATCAGCCCCAGCATTTT CASSQDSRQGGNQPQHF
NA TRBJ2-4 TRBV20-1 TRBD2 TGCAGTGCTAGTACGGGGGGACTAGCCAAAAACATTCAGTACTTC CSASTGGLAKNIQYF
NA TRBJ2-7 TRBV2 NA TGTGCCAGCAGGGTTGGTAGATCCTACGAGCAGTACTTC CASRVGRSYEQYF
NA TRBJ1-1 TRBV10-3 TRBD1 TGTGCCATCATGGGACAGGGAGGCACTGAAGCTTTCTTT CAIMGQGGTEAFF
NA TRBJ2-3 TRBV7-2 TRBD2 TGTGCCAGCAGCTTTTGGACTAGCGGGGAGGATACGCAGTATTTT CASSFWTSGEDTQYF
NA TRBJ1-2 TRBV6-5 NA TGTGCCAGCAGTTACTCGATAGGGCAGGGGAACTATGGCTACACCTTC CASSYSIGQGNYGYTF
NA TRBJ1-3 TRBV28 TRBD1 TGTGCCAGCCGCGGGACAGCGCGAAACACCATATATTTT CASRGTARNTIYF
NA TRBJ2-5 TRBV5-8 NA TGTGCCAGCAGCTTCGAGCGGGTAGAGATTCGGACCCAGTACTTC CASSFERVEIRTQYF
NA TRBJ1-2 TRBV7-2 TRBD1 TGTGCCAGCAGCTTAGAGGCAGGGCAGGGGGCGTATGGCTACACCTTC CASSLEAGQGAYGYTF
NA TRBJ1-2 TRBV6-5 NA TGTGCCAGCAGCATGATCGGGAGTTTGGGCTACACCTTC CASSMIGSLGYTF
NA TRBJ1-1 TRBV2 TRBD1 TGTGCCAGCAGTCCCTCAACAGGGGACACTGAAGCTTTCTTT CASSPSTGDTEAFF
few TRBJ1-1 TRBV7-6 NA TGTGCCAGCAGCCCTTCCTTGGCGGACACTGAAGCTTTCTTT CASSPSLADTEAFF
NA TRBJ1-2 TRBV10-3 TRBD1 TGTGCCATCAGTGACCTGGGGGGTTTAGGGACAGGGAGGGATGGCTACACCTTC CAISDLGGLGTGRDGYTF
once TRBJ2-1 TRBV5-1 TRBD2 TGCGCCAGCAGCGGTAGCGGGGGGGCTGGGAATGAGCAGTTCTTC CASSGSGGAGNEQFF
few TRBJ1-2 TRBV7-2 NA TGTGCCAGCAGCTCCCCCACGGGGGGGGGTATGGTGGGCTATGGCTACACCTTC CASSSPTGGGMVGYGYTF
once TRBJ2-3 TRBV24-1 TRBD2 TGTGCCACCAGTGAACCTACTAGCGGGAGCACAGATACGCAGTATTTT CATSEPTSGSTDTQYF
NA TRBJ2-2 TRBV28 NA TGTGCCAGCAGTCCGTTGGGCCCGGGGACCGGGGAGCTGTTTTTT CASSPLGPGTGELFF
NA TRBJ2-7 TRBV13 NA TGTGCCAGCAGCTTTAGCAGGGCGGACTACGAGCAGTACTTC CASSFSRADYEQYF
once TRBJ1-2 TRBV6-6 TRBD1 TGTGCCACCCAGGGGGCAGGGGGCTACACCTTC CATQGAGGYTF
NA TRBJ1-5 TRBV3-1/TRBV3-2 NA TGTGCCAGCAGCCAAGCGGGGGGGAGGAACAATCAGCCCCAGCATTTT CASSQAGGRNNQPQHF
NA TRBJ1-6 TRBV30 NA TGTGCCTGGAGACTCCGGGCCTATAATTCACCCCTCCACTTT CAWRLRAYNSPLHF
NA TRBJ2-1 TRBV7-9 TRBD2 TGTGCCAGCAGCTTATGGGTCGCGGGAGGATTCCAGTCCTACAATGAGCAGTTCTTC CASSLWVAGGFQSYNEQFF
NA TRBJ2-7 TRBV28 NA TGTGCCAGCAGTTTGCAAGCCACCCTCAGGTACGAGCAGTACTTC CASSLQATLRYEQYF
once TRBJ1-1 TRBV5-1 NA TGCGCCAGCAGCTTGGTCCCGGGGAGGACCATGAACACTGAAGCTTTCTTT CASSLVPGRTMNTEAFF
NA TRBJ1-5 TRBV19 NA TGTGCCAGTAGTATTGCATGGGGGCCAAATCAGCCCCAGCATTTT CASSIAWGPNQPQHF
NA TRBJ2-7 TRBV27 TRBD2 TGTGCCAGCAGCTCCGGGGCTAGCGGGGGAGGCGAGCAGTACTTC CASSSGASGGGEQYF
NA TRBJ1-1 TRBV6-4 NA TGTGCCAGCAGAGAATACAGGGAGAACACTGAAGCTTTCTTT CASREYRENTEAFF
NA TRBJ1-1 TRBV3-1/TRBV3-2 NA TGTGCCAGCAGCCGACGACGCAGGGTAGTGAGAGCTTTCTTT CASSRRRRVVRAFF